One sample yielded the 7 T cell receptor beta chains listed below, sequenced in a study of Ad26.COV2.S vaccination and SARS-CoV-2 variants. Treatment reported: roughly 19 received Ad26.COV2.S at low or high dose, single or two shots; about 5 received placebo; per-sample allocation not given. Following the first vaccine or placebo injection, samples were taken on day 63. The method was immunoSEQ multiplex PCR; TCRdb's version includes in-frame clones alone and lacks a portion of them. Of about 440,000 clones in the sample, less than 95% were seen once. Sequenced here: peripheral blood, sampled in a trial of Ad26.COV2.S vaccine versus placebo. The receptors were sampled from a person between 18 and 60 years old who received the Ad26.COV2.S COVID-19 vaccine or a placebo.

The chain uses TRBV6-2 or TRBV6-3 and TRBJ2-7; possibly TRBD1 for D (6 bases). Germline CDR1 reads MNHEY; CDR2 reads SVGEGT. The V end was cut by 5 bases, the J end by 5 bases, with 10 bases between. The length of the CDR3 is 12 residues. The CDR3 reads CASSRDNHEQYF. CDR3 sequence (DNA): TGTGCCAGCAGTCGGGACAACCACGAGCAGTACTTC.

CDR3 bases: TGTGCCAGCAGCTTACTACAGGACAATGAGCAGTTCTTC. Translation gives CASSLLQDNEQFF. This chain joins TRBV9 and TRBJ2-1; TRBD1 might be the D (5 bases). Per the germline V gene, CDR1 is SGDLS and CDR2 is YYNGEE. This CDR3 spans 13 amino acids. Trimming took off 4 bases at V and 5 bases at J, with 10 bases between the two ends.

In regard to this clone: This sample also contains other DNA sequences that code for the same CDR3. This sequence joins TRBV5-1 and TRBJ1-2, with 11 bases aligning to TRBD1. Unmatched junction bases numbered 4, after V lost 4 bases and J lost 2 bases. This CDR3 comprises 15 residues. Germline V CDR1 and CDR2: SGHRS, YFSETQ. The CDR3 sequence is CASSPGQGGNYGYTF. CDR3 sequence (DNA): TGCGCCAGCAGCCCGGGACAGGGGGGAAACTATGGCTACACCTTC.

The chain recombines TRBV12-3 or TRBV12-4 with TRBJ2-4; no reliable D call. The CDR3 contains 13 residues. V was cut by 1 base and J by 3 bases, with 4 bases left in between. The CDR3 bases are TGTGCCAGCAGTTTAGGGGTCAAAAACATTCAGTACTTC. It encodes CASSLGVKNIQYF.

This clone was seen a handful of times. The chain uses TRBV18 and TRBJ2-7, with 7 nucleotides matching TRBD2. CDR1 is KGHSH and CDR2 is LQKENI in the germline V gene. V trimming: 3 bases; J trimming: 2 bases; junction bases outside the gene matches: 4. CDR3 size: 14 residues. CDR3 sequence reads: CASSPQAGTYEQYF. For the CDR3, the DNA is TGTGCCAGCTCACCGCAAGCGGGAACCTACGAGCAGTACTTC.

This chain connects TRBV9 to TRBJ1-3; D may be TRBD1 (5 bases). The germline V gene encodes CDR1 SGDLS and CDR2 YYNGEE. The CDR3 consists of 17 residues. Deletions cut 0 bases from V and 2 bases from J, with 15 bases between. In nucleotides, the CDR3 is TGTGCCAGCAGCGTAGGTTGGGGGGGAGGACCTGGAAACACCATATATTTT. It yields the protein CASSVGWGGGPGNTIYF.

V usage is TRBV9 and J usage is TRBJ1-4; 9 positions match TRBD1. V dropped 3 bases and J dropped 6; count of bases not matched to a gene: 3. Germline CDR1 SGDLS, CDR2 YYNGEE. The CDR3 loop spans 14 amino acids. The CDR3: CASSAGTGHEKLFF. CDR3 DNA sequence: TGTGCCAGCAGCGCAGGGACAGGGCATGAAAAACTGTTTTTT.